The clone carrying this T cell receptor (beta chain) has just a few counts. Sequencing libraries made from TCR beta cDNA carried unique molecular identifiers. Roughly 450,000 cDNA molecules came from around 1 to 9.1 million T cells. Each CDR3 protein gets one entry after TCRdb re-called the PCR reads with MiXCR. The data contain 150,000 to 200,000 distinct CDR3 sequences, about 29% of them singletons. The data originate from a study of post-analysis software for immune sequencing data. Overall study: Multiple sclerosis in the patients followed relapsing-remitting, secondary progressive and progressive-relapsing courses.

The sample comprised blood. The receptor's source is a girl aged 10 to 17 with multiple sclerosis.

The CDR3 loop is CASSAETSGRSYANEQFF. Written as DNA, the CDR3 is TGTGCCAGCAGCGCCGAGACTAGCGGGAGATCTTACGCGAATGAGCAGTTCTTC. This rearrangement joins TRBV5-6 to TRBJ2-1, with 12 bases lining up with TRBD2. Germline loops: CDR1 SGHDT, CDR2 YYEEEE. V shed 4 bases, J shed 7 bases, and the junction held 15 bases outside the gene matches. This CDR3 region has 18 residues. The complete variable domain, with remaining parts taken from reference TRBV5-6 and TRBJ2-1, reads DAGVTQSPTHLIKTRGQQVTLRCSPKSGHDTVSWYQQALGQGPQFIFQYYEEEERQRGNFPDRFSGHQFPNYSSELNVNALLLGDSALYLCASSAETSGRSYANEQFFGPGTRLTVL.